This T cell receptor (beta chain) stems from a study of CD8 T cells in ankylosing spondylitis. Deletions cut 7 bases from V and 4 bases from J, with 7 bases between. Germline CDR1 and CDR2: WSHSY and SAAADI. This CDR3 has 12 residues. The table lists this clonotype with many counts. Libraries of TCR beta came from quantitative 5'-RACE with molecular barcodes. TCRdb redid the calling of the 5' RACE reads with MiXCR, one entry per CDR3 protein. The sample lists 300,000 to 400,000 distinct CDR3 sequences; around 10% were seen once. Input material: blood, either unsorted or a sorted T cell fraction (not recorded which). This clonotype was sampled from a female donor with ankylosing spondylitis or in good health (not recorded which). The chain is built from TRBV10-2 and TRBJ2-2; D gene unclear. The CDR3 nucleotides are TGCGCCAGCACGTCGGGCACCGGGGAGCTGTTTTTT. It codes for CASTSGTGELFF.